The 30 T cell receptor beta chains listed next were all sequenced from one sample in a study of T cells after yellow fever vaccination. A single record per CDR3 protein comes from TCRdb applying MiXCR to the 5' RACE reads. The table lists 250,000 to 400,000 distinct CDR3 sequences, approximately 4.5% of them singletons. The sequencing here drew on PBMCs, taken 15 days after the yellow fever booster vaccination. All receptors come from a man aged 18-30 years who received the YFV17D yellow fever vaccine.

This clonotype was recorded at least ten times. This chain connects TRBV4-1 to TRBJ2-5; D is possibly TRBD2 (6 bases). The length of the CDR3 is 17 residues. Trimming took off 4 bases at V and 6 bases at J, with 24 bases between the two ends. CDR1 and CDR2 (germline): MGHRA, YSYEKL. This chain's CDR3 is CASSRALGGTGKKTQYF. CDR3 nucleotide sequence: TGCGCCAGCAGCCGAGCCCTTGGGGGGACGGGGAAAAAGACCCAGTACTTC.

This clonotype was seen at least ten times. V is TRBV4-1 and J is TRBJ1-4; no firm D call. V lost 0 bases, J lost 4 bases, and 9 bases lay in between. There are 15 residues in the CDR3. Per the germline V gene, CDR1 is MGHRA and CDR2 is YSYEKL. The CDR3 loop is CASSQDEGFNEKLFF. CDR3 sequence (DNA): TGCGCCAGCAGCCAAGATGAGGGTTTTAATGAAAAACTGTTTTTT.

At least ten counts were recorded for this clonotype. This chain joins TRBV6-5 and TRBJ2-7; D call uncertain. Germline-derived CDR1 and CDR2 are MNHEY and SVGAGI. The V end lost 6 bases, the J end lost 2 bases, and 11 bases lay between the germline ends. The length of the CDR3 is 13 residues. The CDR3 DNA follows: TGTGCCAGCAGCCTTGGGCCGACCTACGAGCAGTACGTC. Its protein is CASSLGPTYEQYV.

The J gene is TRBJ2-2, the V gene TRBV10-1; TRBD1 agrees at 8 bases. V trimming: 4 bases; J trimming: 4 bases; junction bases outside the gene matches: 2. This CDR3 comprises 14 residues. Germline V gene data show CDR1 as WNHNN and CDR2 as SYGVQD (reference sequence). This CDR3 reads CASSVGQVTGELFF. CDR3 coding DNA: TGCGCCAGCAGTGTGGGACAGGTCACCGGGGAGCTGTTTTTT.

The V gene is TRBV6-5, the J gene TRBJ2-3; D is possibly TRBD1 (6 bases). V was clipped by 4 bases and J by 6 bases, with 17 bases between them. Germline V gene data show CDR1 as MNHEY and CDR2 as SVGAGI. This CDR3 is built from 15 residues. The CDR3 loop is CASSFNPGTTDTQYF. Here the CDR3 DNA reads TGTGCCAGCAGTTTCAATCCCGGGACAACCGATACGCAGTATTTT.

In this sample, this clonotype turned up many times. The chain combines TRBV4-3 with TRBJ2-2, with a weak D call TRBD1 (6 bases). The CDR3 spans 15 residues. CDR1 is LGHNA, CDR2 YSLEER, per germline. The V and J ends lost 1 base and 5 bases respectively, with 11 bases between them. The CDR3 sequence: CASSQGPGVTGELFF. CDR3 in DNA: TGCGCCAGCAGCCAAGGTCCAGGGGTAACCGGGGAGCTGTTTTTT.

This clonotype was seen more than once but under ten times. The CDR3 nucleotides read TGTGCCAGCAGTACCGGGACAGGGGTCAATCAGCCCCAGCATTTT. Residues: CASSTGTGVNQPQHF. V and J are TRBV2 and TRBJ1-5; the match to TRBD1 covers 10 bases. The CDR3 loop spans 15 amino acids. CDR1 is SNHLY, CDR2 FYNNEI, per germline. Trimming cost V 5 bases and J 3 bases; bases outside gene matches: 4.

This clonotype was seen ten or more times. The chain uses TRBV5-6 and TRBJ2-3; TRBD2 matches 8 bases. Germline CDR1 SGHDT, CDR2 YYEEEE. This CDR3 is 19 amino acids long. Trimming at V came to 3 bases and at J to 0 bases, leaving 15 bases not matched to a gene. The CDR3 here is CASSYGGGNYFPSTDTQYF. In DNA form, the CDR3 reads TGTGCCAGCAGCTATGGCGGGGGGAACTACTTTCCTAGCACAGATACGCAGTATTTT.

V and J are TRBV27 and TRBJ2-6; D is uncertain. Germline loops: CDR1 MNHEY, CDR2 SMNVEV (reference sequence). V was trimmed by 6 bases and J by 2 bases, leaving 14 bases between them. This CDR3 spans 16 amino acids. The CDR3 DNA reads TGTGCCAGCAGCCCAGAAGTTGCGCCTGGGGCCAACGTCCTGACTTTC. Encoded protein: CASSPEVAPGANVLTF.

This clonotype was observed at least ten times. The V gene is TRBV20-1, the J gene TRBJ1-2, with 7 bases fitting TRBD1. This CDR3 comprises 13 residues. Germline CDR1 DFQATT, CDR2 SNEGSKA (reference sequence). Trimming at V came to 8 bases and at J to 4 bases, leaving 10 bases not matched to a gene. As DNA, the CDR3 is TGCAGTACCTCAAGGGGGCTCCTCTATGGCTACACCTTC. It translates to CSTSRGLLYGYTF.

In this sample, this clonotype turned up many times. The CDR3 sequence: CASRSTGFGGYTF. DNA of the CDR3: TGTGCCAGCCGAAGTACAGGGTTCGGTGGCTACACCTTC. V gene TRBV7-8 combines with J gene TRBJ1-2; maybe TRBD1 (6 bases). This CDR3 comprises 13 residues. The V gene lost 8 bases and the J gene lost 7 bases, with 17 bases spanning the gap. Germline V CDR1 and CDR2: SGHVS, FQNEAQ.

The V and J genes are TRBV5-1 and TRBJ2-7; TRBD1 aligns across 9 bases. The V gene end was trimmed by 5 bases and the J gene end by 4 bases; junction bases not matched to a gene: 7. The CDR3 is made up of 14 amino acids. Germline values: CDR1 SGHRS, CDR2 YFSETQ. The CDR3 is CASSTGTGIYEQYF. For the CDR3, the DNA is TGCGCCAGCAGTACCGGGACAGGGATATACGAGCAGTACTTC.

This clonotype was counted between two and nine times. The CDR3 sequence is CASSPAYRANEKLFF. DNA for the CDR3: TGTGCCAGCAGCCCTGCATATCGGGCTAATGAAAAACTGTTTTTT. The chain joins TRBV5-5 to TRBJ1-4, with D uncertain. Germline V gene data show CDR1 as SGHKS and CDR2 as YYEKEE (reference sequence). V gave up 4 bases and J gave up 3 bases, with 13 bases separating them. CDR3 length equals 15 residues.

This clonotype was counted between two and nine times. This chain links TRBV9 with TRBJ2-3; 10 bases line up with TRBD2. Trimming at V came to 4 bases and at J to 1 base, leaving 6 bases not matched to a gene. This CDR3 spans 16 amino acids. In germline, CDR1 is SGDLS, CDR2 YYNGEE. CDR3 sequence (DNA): TGTGCCAGCAGCCCTACGCTAGCGGGGGGCACAGATACGCAGTATTTT. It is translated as CASSPTLAGGTDTQYF. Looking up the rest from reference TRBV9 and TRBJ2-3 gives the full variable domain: DSGVTQTPKHLITATGQRVTLRCSPRSGDLSVYWYQQSLDQGLQFLIQYYNGEERAKGNILERFSAQQFPDLHSELNLSSLELGDSALYFCASSPTLAGGTDTQYFGPGTRLTVL.

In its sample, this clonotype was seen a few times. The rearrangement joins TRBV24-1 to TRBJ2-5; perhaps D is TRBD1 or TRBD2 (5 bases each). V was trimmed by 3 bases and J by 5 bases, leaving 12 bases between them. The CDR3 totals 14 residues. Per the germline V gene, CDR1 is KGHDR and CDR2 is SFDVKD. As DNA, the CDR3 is TGTGCCACCAGTGATCAGAGGGGCCGGGAGACCCAGTACTTC. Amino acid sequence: CATSDQRGRETQYF.

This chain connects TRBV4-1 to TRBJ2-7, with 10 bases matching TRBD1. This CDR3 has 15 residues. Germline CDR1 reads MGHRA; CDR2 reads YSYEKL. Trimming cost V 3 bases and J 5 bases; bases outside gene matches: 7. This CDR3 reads CASSHSGTGVDEQYF. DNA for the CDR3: TGCGCCAGCAGCCACTCCGGGACAGGGGTAGACGAGCAGTACTTC.

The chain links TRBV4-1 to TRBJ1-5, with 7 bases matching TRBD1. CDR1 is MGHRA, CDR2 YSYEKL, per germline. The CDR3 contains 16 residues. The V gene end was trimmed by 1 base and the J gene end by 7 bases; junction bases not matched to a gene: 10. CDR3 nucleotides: TGCGCCAGCAGCCAAGGGAACAGGGGTCCGGAACAGCCCCAGCATTTT. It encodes CASSQGNRGPEQPQHF.

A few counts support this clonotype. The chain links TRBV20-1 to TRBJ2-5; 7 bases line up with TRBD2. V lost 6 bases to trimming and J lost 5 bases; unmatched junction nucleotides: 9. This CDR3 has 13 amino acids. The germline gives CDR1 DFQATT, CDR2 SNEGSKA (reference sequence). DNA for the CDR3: TGCAGTGCCTCCCTTACGGGAGGCGAGACCCAGTACTTC. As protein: CSASLTGGETQYF.

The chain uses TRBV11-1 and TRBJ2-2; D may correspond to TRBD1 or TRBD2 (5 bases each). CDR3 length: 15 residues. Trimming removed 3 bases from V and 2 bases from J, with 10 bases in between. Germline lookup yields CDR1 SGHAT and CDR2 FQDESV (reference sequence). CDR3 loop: CASSFAGANTGELFF. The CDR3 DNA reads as TGTGCCAGCAGCTTTGCCGGGGCAAACACCGGGGAGCTGTTTTTT. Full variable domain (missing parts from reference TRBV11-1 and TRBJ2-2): EAEVAQSPRYKITEKSQAVAFWCDPISGHATLYWYRQILGQGPELLVQFQDESVVDDSQLPKDRFSAERLKGVDSTLKIQPAELGDSAMYLCASSFAGANTGELFFGEGSRLTVL.

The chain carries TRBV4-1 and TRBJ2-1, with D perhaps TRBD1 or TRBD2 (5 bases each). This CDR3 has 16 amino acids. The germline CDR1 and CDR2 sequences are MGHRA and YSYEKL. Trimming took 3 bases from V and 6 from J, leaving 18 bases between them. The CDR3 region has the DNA TGCGCCAGCAGCCACCCGCTCGGGACCCGATCCAATGAGCAGTTCTTC. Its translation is CASSHPLGTRSNEQFF.

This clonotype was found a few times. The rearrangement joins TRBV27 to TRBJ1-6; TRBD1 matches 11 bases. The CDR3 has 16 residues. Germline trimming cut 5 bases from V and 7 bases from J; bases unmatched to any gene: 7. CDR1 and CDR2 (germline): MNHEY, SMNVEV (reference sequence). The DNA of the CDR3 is TGTGCCAGCAGTCCGGGGACAGGGGGACTAAATTCACCCCTCCACTTT. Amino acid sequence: CASSPGTGGLNSPLHF.

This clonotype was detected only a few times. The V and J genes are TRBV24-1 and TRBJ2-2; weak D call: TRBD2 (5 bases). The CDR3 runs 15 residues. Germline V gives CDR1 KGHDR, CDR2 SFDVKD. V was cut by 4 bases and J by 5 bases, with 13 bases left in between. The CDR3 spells CATSDWATGTGELFF. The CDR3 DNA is TGTGCCACCAGTGACTGGGCCACGGGGACCGGGGAGCTGTTTTTT.

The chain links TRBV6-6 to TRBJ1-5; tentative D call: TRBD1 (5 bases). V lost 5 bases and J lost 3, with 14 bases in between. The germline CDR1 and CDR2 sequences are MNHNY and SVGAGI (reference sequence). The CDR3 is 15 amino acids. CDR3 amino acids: CASSDYGALNQPQHF. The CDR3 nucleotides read TGTGCCAGCAGTGACTATGGGGCCCTCAATCAGCCCCAGCATTTT.

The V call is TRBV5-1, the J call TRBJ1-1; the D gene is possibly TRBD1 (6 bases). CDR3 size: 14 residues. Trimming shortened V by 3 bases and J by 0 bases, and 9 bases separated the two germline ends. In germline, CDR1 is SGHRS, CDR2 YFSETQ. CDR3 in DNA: TGCGCCAGCAGCTGGACAGCGATGAACACTGAAGCTTTCTTT. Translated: CASSWTAMNTEAFF.

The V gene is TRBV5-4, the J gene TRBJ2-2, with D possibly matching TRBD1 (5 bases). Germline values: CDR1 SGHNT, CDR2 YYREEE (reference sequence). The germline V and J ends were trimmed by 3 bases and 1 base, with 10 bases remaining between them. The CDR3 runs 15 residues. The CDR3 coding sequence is TGTGCCAGCAGCTGGATAAGGGGGAACACCGGGGAGCTGTTTTTT. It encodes CASSWIRGNTGELFF.

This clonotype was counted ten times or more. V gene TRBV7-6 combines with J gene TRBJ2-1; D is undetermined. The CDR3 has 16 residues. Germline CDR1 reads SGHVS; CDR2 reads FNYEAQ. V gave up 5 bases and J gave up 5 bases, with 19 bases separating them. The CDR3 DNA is TGTGCCAGCAGCCCTCAGACCCCACCCGGTCACAATGAGCAGTTCTTC. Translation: CASSPQTPPGHNEQFF.

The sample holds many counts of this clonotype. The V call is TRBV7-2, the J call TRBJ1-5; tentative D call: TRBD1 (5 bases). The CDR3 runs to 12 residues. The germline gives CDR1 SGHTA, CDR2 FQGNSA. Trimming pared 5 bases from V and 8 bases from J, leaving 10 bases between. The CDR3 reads CASSPSGEPQHF. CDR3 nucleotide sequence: TGTGCCAGCAGCCCTTCGGGGGAGCCCCAGCATTTT.

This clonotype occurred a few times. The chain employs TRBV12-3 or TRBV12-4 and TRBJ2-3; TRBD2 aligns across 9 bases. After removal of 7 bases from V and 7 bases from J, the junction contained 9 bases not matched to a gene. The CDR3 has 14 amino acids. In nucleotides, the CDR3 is TGTGCCAGCACGTTGCGGGGGGGCACGAATACGCAGTATTTT. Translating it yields CASTLRGGTNTQYF.

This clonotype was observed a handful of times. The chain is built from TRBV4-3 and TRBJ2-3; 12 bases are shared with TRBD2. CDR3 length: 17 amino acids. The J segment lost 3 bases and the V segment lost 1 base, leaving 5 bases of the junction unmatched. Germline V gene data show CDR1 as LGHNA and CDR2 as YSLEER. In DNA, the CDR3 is TGCGCCAGCAGCCAAGGCCTGCTAGCGGGGGGGACAGATACGCAGTATTTT. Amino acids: CASSQGLLAGGTDTQYF.

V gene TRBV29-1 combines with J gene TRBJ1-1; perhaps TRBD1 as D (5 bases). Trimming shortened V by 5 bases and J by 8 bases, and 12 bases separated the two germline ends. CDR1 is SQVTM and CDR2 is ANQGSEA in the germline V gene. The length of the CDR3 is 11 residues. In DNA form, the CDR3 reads TGCAGCGTTAAGGTGCAGGGAGAAGCTTTCTTT. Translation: CSVKVQGEAFF.